This TCR beta chain was documented in a study of T cells in Graves' hyperthyroidism and ophthalmopathy. About the research overall: The initial diagnosis was the point when peripheral blood was collected, ahead of any treatment.

RNA transcripts served as the template for amplifying TCR beta CDR3 regions. HTBI primers drove first-round RT-PCR of the TCR CDR3. TCRdb analysed the multiplex PCR reads with MiXCR anew, one entry per CDR3 protein. Of around 480,000 distinct CDR3 sequences detected, around 15% appear once; the ten largest clones hold around 17%. Germline CDR1 DFQATT, CDR2 SNEGSKA (reference sequence). V trimming: 5 bases; J trimming: 6 bases; junction bases outside the gene matches: 3. There are 13 residues in the CDR3. The TCR originated in a woman younger than 35 with Graves' hyperthyroidism. This chain connects TRBV20-1 to TRBJ2-1; 11 bases are shared with TRBD2. The material sequenced was blood. The CDR3 sequence: CSAPLAGVNEQFF. CDR3 DNA: TGCAGTGCTCCACTAGCGGGAGTCAATGAGCAGTTCTTC.